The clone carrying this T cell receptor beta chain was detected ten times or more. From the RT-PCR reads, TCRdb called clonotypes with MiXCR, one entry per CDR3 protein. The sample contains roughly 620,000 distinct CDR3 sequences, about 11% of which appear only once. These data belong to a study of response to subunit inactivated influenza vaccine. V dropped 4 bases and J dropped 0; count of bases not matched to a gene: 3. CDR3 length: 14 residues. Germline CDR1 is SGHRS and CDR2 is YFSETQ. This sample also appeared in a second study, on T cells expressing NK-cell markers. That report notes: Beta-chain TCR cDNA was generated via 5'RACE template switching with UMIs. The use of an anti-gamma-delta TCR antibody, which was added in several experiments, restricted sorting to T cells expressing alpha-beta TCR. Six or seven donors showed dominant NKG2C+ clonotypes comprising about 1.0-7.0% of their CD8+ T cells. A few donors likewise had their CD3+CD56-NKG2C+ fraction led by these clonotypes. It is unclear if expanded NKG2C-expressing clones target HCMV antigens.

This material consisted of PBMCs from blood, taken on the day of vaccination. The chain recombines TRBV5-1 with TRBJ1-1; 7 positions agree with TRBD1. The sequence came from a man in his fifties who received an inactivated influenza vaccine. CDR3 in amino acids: CASSQGELNTEAFF. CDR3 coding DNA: TGCGCCAGCAGCCAGGGGGAACTGAACACTGAAGCTTTCTTT.